A selection of T cell receptor beta chains follows, all from one sample in a study of shared clonotypes between healthy human individuals. Clones were read by immunoSEQ multiplex PCR, and TCRdb kept only the in-frame ones, dropping some. The table includes about 2.4 million clones, approximately 93% detected once. Sequencing was done on a sample of naive CD4+ T cells from PBMCs. All receptors derive from a man younger than 30 in good health. Some clones in this sample may be carry-over from other donors' samples. Both conserved end residues are part of each CDR3. D genes are given only for firm matches. Where a row states a size, it is once, few, many or the class of an expanded clone; other rows omit it.

v_gene: TRBV28; j_gene: TRBJ2-5; d_gene: TRBD2; abundance: NA; CDR3aa: CASSYLRGGTQYF; CDR3nt: TGTGCCAGCAGTTACCTCCGGGGGGGGACCCAGTACTTC
v_gene: TRBV19; j_gene: TRBJ2-2; d_gene: TRBD1; abundance: NA; CDR3aa: CASTGQANTGELFF; CDR3nt: TGTGCCAGTACCGGACAGGCGAACACCGGGGAGCTGTTTTTT
v_gene: TRBV18; j_gene: TRBJ2-6; d_gene: TRBD1; abundance: NA; CDR3aa: CASSPQRQGIGANVLTF; CDR3nt: TGTGCCAGCTCACCTCAGAGACAGGGTATAGGGGCCAACGTCCTGACTTTC
v_gene: TRBV19; j_gene: TRBJ2-5; d_gene: NA; abundance: NA; CDR3aa: CASSIARDGKETQYF; CDR3nt: TGTGCCAGTAGTATAGCTCGGGACGGCAAAGAGACCCAGTACTTC
v_gene: TRBV5-6; j_gene: TRBJ1-1; d_gene: NA; abundance: NA; CDR3aa: CASSLEGRGTEAFF; CDR3nt: TGTGCCAGCAGCTTGGAGGGACGGGGCACTGAAGCTTTCTTT
v_gene: TRBV18; j_gene: TRBJ2-7; d_gene: NA; abundance: NA; CDR3aa: CASSPSRDGTYEQYF; CDR3nt: TGTGCCAGCTCACCATCCCGGGACGGAACCTACGAGCAGTACTTC
v_gene: TRBV11-2; j_gene: TRBJ2-3; d_gene: NA; abundance: NA; CDR3aa: CASSFNRVPLSDTQYF; CDR3nt: TGTGCCAGCAGCTTCAACAGGGTCCCTTTATCCGATACGCAGTATTTT
v_gene: TRBV5-1; j_gene: TRBJ2-1; d_gene: TRBD2; abundance: once; CDR3aa: CASSGLAGASYNEQFF; CDR3nt: TGCGCCAGCAGTGGGTTAGCGGGAGCCTCCTACAATGAGCAGTTCTTC
v_gene: TRBV20-1; j_gene: TRBJ1-2; d_gene: NA; abundance: NA; CDR3aa: CSARTGSGYTF; CDR3nt: TGCAGTGCTCGTACAGGAAGCGGCTACACCTTC
v_gene: TRBV5-4; j_gene: TRBJ2-3; d_gene: NA; abundance: NA; CDR3aa: CASSLNVLTDTQYF; CDR3nt: TGTGCCAGCAGCCTTAATGTCCTCACAGATACGCAGTATTTT
v_gene: TRBV28; j_gene: TRBJ2-7; d_gene: TRBD1; abundance: NA; CDR3aa: CASSYRDRSDEQYF; CDR3nt: TGTGCCAGCAGTTATCGGGACAGGTCCGACGAGCAGTACTTC
v_gene: TRBV5-4; j_gene: TRBJ2-2; d_gene: NA; abundance: once; CDR3aa: CASSLRGGELFF; CDR3nt: TGTGCCAGCAGCTTGCGGGGAGGGGAGCTGTTTTTT
v_gene: TRBV7-9; j_gene: TRBJ2-5; d_gene: NA; abundance: NA; CDR3aa: CASSYRQPQETQYF; CDR3nt: TGTGCCAGCAGTTACCGACAGCCCCAAGAGACCCAGTACTTC
v_gene: TRBV28; j_gene: TRBJ1-4; d_gene: NA; abundance: NA; CDR3aa: CASSLRGGWANEKLFF; CDR3nt: TGTGCCAGCAGTTTAAGGGGGGGCTGGGCTAATGAAAAACTGTTTTTT
v_gene: TRBV27; j_gene: TRBJ1-1; d_gene: NA; abundance: NA; CDR3aa: CASSLRGGALAFF; CDR3nt: TGTGCCAGCAGTTTACGGGGGGGCGCATTAGCTTTCTTT
v_gene: TRBV27; j_gene: TRBJ2-3; d_gene: TRBD2; abundance: NA; CDR3aa: CASTRLAGGRTDTQYF; CDR3nt: TGTGCCAGCACTCGACTAGCGGGAGGCCGCACAGATACGCAGTATTTT
v_gene: TRBV2; j_gene: TRBJ2-7; d_gene: TRBD2; abundance: once; CDR3aa: CASRQPLAGGTGEQYF; CDR3nt: TGTGCCAGCAGACAACCACTAGCGGGAGGGACTGGCGAGCAGTACTTC